The clone carrying this T cell receptor beta chain has more than one count but fewer than ten. What it recognizes is unknown. This sample was taken from a study of cytomegalovirus exposure and HLA in healthy donors. Findings and caveats of the study: It was in a later analysis that TCR association rates were seen to vary by HLA locus, highest for DRB1 and lowest for HLA-C. On later analysis, the bulk of CMV-associated TCR beta chains appeared to be HLA-restricted.

CDR3 length equals 15 residues. Trimming took 4 bases from V and 3 from J; bases not matched to a gene: 4. Germline assignment: CDR1 MGHRA and CDR2 YSYEKL. PCR used 60 Vbeta primers and 13 Jbeta primers. TCRdb keeps only in-frame clones here, not all; method: immunoSEQ multiplex PCR. The data hold around 50,000 clones, with about 57% observed a single time. This chain connects TRBV4-1 to TRBJ2-2; TRBD1 matches 8 bases. The TCR comes from a human donor in good health. Sample: PBMCs. CDR3 coding DNA: TGCGCCAGCAGCCTAGGACAGGGCTACACCGGGGAGCTGTTTTTT. Its protein product is CASSLGQGYTGELFF.